This T cell receptor beta chain was retrieved from a study of immune evolution from preneoplasia to lung adenocarcinoma. The data were produced by immunoSEQ multiplex PCR, yet TCRdb's version contains in-frame clones alone and is incomplete. The sample consists of 2,000 to 2,500 clones, 80% of them appearing once. With V trimmed by 4 bases and J by 6 bases, 23 bases remained unmatched. The CDR3 contains 21 residues. The germline V gene encodes CDR1 LGHNA and CDR2 YSLEER. Each case's diagnosis was confirmed by two pathologists on H&E. Source material: FFPE normal lung tissue adjacent to the tumor. The sequence derives from a person in their sixties with lung adenocarcinoma. This chain joins TRBV4-3 and TRBJ2-2, with 10 positions matching TRBD2. The chain's CDR3 is CASSLLSPLAGVSIKAGELFF. For the CDR3, the DNA is TGCGCCAGCAGCCTTTTAAGCCCCCTAGCGGGAGTTTCTATTAAGGCCGGGGAGCTGTTTTTT.